Sequencing of this T cell receptor beta chain was carried out in a study of CXCR3-negative and CXCR3-positive naive CD8 T cells. Turning to this clonotype: Its cognate antigen is unknown.

Findings and caveats of the study: Memory cells showed distinct TRBV-TRBJ patterns, while the two naive subsets matched. CXCR3-positive naive cells carried more hydrophobic TRB CDR3s than CXCR3-negative ones.

Libraries of TRB cDNA were made by 5' RACE and carried UMIs. Each CDR3 protein gets one entry in TCRdb, which reprocessed the 5' RACE reads and gives no DNA. The listing records some 8,200 distinct CDR3 sequences. CDR1 and CDR2 from the germline V gene are SGHTA and FQGTGA. The CDR3 consists of 14 residues. The chain combines TRBV7-3 with TRBJ1-6; checking the TCRdb D call of TRBD1 is not possible without DNA. The sample consisted of naive CXCR3- CD8+ T cells from blood. Noted subset: CD45RO-CCR7+CD27+CD95- naive CD8+ T cells lacking CXCR3 (TNR3-). The receptor's source is a human donor in good health. Some clones in this sample may be carry-over from other donors' samples. The CDR3 spells CASITGTGTEPLHF.